Sequencing of this TCR beta chain was carried out in a study of T cell repertoires in cytomegalovirus infection. Across the whole study: Public TCR beta signatures were indicative of both CMV infection and a matching HLA type. Points from the study as a whole: Clonotype analysis showed dominance of the ex vivo response by HLA-C-restricted CMV-specific TCR beta clonotypes. Carriage of CMV together with the relevant HLA was identifiable through cumulative public TCR beta family frequency.

This clonotype turned up a few times. Its antigen is undetermined. Per the germline V gene, CDR1 is SEHNR and CDR2 is FQNEAQ (reference sequence). This CDR3 has 14 residues. J lost 4 bases, V lost 5 bases, and 6 bases had no gene match. TCRdb reprocessed the reads with MiXCR, giving one entry per CDR3 protein. The sample has about 180,000 distinct CDR3 sequences, approximately 17% seen once; the top ten hold approximately 25%. Material: CD8+ T cells from PBMCs. This chain connects TRBV7-9 to TRBJ1-2; TRBD1 matches 8 bases. This TCR was sampled from a human donor in good health (CMV status not recorded). Some clones in this sample may be carry-over from other donors' samples. The CDR3 bases are TGTGCCAGCAGCGGGGGACAGGCGACCTATGGCTACACCTTC. It is translated as CASSGGQATYGYTF.